These 8 T cell receptor beta chains were sequenced from one sample in a study of read filtering for tumor transcriptome and immune sequencing. This library used roughly 400 ng RNA and molecular barcoded adaptors spanning alpha/delta and beta/gamma chains. In TCRdb, the reads were re-called with MiXCR into one record per CDR3 protein. The table records some 140,000 distinct CDR3 sequences, 13% of them present only once. What was sequenced was a population of CD138-negative cells sorted from bone marrow. These receptor sequences come from a donor at least 40 years old with multiple myeloma.

There are many counts of this clonotype. Since the CDR3 does not end with the conserved phenylalanine or tryptophan, this likely comes from a read error. The chain recombines TRBV18 with TRBJ2-1; 9 bases line up with TRBD2. CDR3 length: 15 residues. Trimming took 3 bases from V and 0 from J; bases not matched to a gene: 0. In germline, CDR1 is KGHSH, CDR2 LQKENI. The CDR3 reads CASSPSGSSYNEQFS. The DNA of the CDR3 is TGTGCCAGCTCACCTAGCGGGAGCTCCTACAATGAGCAGTTCTCC.

The chain is built from TRBV6-2 or TRBV6-3 and TRBJ1-1, with a possible D match to TRBD1 (6 bases). V lost 7 bases and J 4 bases, leaving 13 bases between the germline ends. CDR3 length: 13 amino acids. The germline CDR1 and CDR2 sequences are MNHEY and SVGEGT. The CDR3 reads CASTSVRGTEAFF. The CDR3 DNA sequence: TGTGCCAGCACCTCGGTCAGGGGCACTGAAGCTTTCTTT.

As to this clonotype: This sequence may be a read error, since a much larger clone differs from it by one base. The rearrangement links TRBV20-1 to TRBJ2-1; D gene ambiguous. Germline CDR1 is DFQATT and CDR2 is SNEGSKA (reference sequence). The CDR3 consists of 11 residues. As DNA, the CDR3 is TGCAGTGCTAGACCAGACAATGAGCGGTTCTTC. Encoded protein: CSARPDNERFF.

In its sample, this clonotype was seen many times. The J gene is TRBJ2-1, the V gene TRBV7-9; tentatively, D is TRBD2 (6 bases). V shed 3 bases and J shed 12 bases, with 18 bases lying between them. From germline, CDR1 is SEHNR and CDR2 FQNEAQ (reference sequence). This CDR3 region has 14 residues. CDR3: CASSFGTSSTVQFF. CDR3 nucleotides: TGTGCCAGCAGCTTCGGGACTTCTTCGACTGTGCAGTTCTTC.

This clonotype was counted ten times or more. The chain recombines TRBV4-1 with TRBJ1-2, with TRBD1 matching over 7 bases. Germline V gene lookup returns CDR1 MGHRA and CDR2 YSYEKL. The CDR3 has 15 amino acids. Trimming took 2 bases from V and 4 from J; bases not matched to a gene: 7. The CDR3 DNA follows: TGCGCCAGCAGCCAAACGGACAGGAACATCTATGGCTACACCTTC. Translating gives CASSQTDRNIYGYTF.

The CDR3 nucleotides read TGTGCCAGTAGTTATAGCGAGAAAAACATTCAGTACTTC. Its protein is CASSYSEKNIQYF. This chain joins TRBV19 and TRBJ2-4; maybe TRBD2 (5 bases). V shed 5 bases and J shed 4 bases, with 9 bases lying between them. Germline V CDR1 and CDR2: LNHDA, SQIVND (reference sequence). This CDR3 region has 13 residues.

Concerning this clonotype itself: The junction and the germline gene differ at one end; a read error may be behind it. The chain employs TRBV2 and TRBJ1-2, with D possibly TRBD1 on 6 matching bases. Germline values: CDR1 SNHLY, CDR2 FYNNEI. The CDR3 loop spans 13 amino acids. The CDR3 protein is CASSEGGRYGYTF. As DNA, the CDR3 is TGTGCCAGTAGTGAAGGGGGACGATATGGCTACACCTTC.

Remarks on this clonotype: This could be a read error, since a much larger clone is one nucleotide away. The chain combines TRBV29-1 with TRBJ2-7; 11 nucleotides line up with TRBD2. The CDR3 length is 15 residues. Germline V CDR1 and CDR2: SQVTM, ANQGSEA. The CDR3 DNA reads TGCAGCGTTGGACCAGGGACTAGCGGCTCCTACGGGCAGTACTTC. It translates to CSVGPGTSGSYGQYF.